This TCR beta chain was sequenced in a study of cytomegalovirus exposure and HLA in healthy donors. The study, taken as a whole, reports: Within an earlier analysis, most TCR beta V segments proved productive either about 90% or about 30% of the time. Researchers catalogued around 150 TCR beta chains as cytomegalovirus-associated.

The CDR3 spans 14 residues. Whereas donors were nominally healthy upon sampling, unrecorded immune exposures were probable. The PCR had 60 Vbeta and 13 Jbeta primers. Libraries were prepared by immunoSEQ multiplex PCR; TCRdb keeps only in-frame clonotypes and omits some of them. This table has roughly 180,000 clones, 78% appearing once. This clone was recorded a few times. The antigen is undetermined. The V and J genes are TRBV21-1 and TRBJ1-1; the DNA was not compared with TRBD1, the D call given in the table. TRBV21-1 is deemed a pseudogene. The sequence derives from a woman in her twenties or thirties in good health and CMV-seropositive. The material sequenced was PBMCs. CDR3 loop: CASSFRDRGTEAFF. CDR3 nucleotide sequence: TGTGCCAGCAGTTTCCGGGACAGGGGCACTGAAGCTTTCTTT.